This passage covers 26 T cell receptor beta chains from one sample sequenced in a study of regulatory and conventional T cells in RAG deficiency. Conventional CD4+ T cells were sorted from blood as CD25-low CD127-high cells. TCRdb's copy holds only in-frame clones and misses some; the assay was immunoSEQ multiplex PCR. The table has about 50,000 clones, 70% to 90% seen once. The same data also contributed to another study, on regulatory T cells. That source notes: The primer mix had 52 TRBV and 13 TRBJ primers.

The sample consisted of CD4+ effector T cells sorted from blood. These receptors all stem from a human donor in good health.

This clone came up once. The chain is built from TRBV5-1 and TRBJ1-1; D call uncertain. The CDR3 has 13 amino acids. The V gene lost 4 bases and the J gene lost 1 base, with 8 bases spanning the gap. Germline V gene data show CDR1 as SGHRS and CDR2 as YFSETQ. The CDR3 here is CASSRAGNTEAFF. CDR3 nucleotides: TGCGCCAGCAGCAGGGCTGGGAACACTGAAGCTTTCTTT.

The rearrangement uses TRBV7-2 and TRBJ1-2; 7 positions agree with TRBD1. V shed 5 bases, J shed 4 bases, and the junction held 10 bases outside the gene matches. Germline V gene sequence: CDR1 SGHTA, CDR2 FQGNSA. The CDR3 sequence is 15 residues long. This CDR3 is CASSPTWGQPYGYTF. For the CDR3, the DNA is TGTGCCAGCAGCCCCACATGGGGACAGCCCTATGGCTACACCTTC.

The chain employs TRBV19 and TRBJ2-4, with D tentatively TRBD2 (5 bases). The V end was cut by 2 bases, the J end by 0 bases, with 14 bases between. The CDR3 runs 17 residues. The germline gives CDR1 LNHDA, CDR2 SQIVND (reference sequence). In DNA, the CDR3 is TGTGCCAGTAGTATAACGGGCGGGTCCCTAGCCAAAAACATTCAGTACTTC. Protein: CASSITGGSLAKNIQYF.

The J gene is TRBJ2-3, the V gene TRBV5-1, with TRBD1 matching 9 bases. V trimming: 5 bases; J trimming: 0 bases; junction bases outside the gene matches: 4. The V gene's germline CDR1 is SGHRS and CDR2 YFSETQ. The length of the CDR3 is 15 residues. The DNA of the CDR3 is TGCGCCAGCAGTACAGGGGGCGAAAGCACAGATACGCAGTATTTT. Translation: CASSTGGESTDTQYF.

The chain combines TRBV30 with TRBJ1-1, with D uncertain. CDR3 length equals 13 residues. The germline V and J ends were trimmed by 5 bases and 8 bases, with 18 bases remaining between them. Germline V gene sequence: CDR1 GTSNPN, CDR2 SVGIG (reference sequence). The chain's CDR3 is CAWLEDGFKEAFF. The CDR3 nucleotides read TGTGCCTGGTTGGAGGACGGGTTTAAGGAAGCTTTCTTT.

The chain carries TRBV30 and TRBJ1-2; no firm D call. Germline V gene lookup returns CDR1 GTSNPN and CDR2 SVGIG (reference sequence). The CDR3 runs 13 residues. Trimming stripped 0 bases from V and 5 bases from J, with 10 bases between. Here the CDR3 reads CAWSVGPLYGYTF. CDR3 sequence (DNA): TGTGCCTGGAGTGTAGGGCCCCTTTATGGCTACACCTTC.

The genes are TRBV11-3 and TRBJ2-7; 8 bases align to TRBD2. The CDR3 loop spans 16 amino acids. Germline CDR1 is SGHNT and CDR2 is YENEEA. Trimming removed 5 bases from V and 6 bases from J; junction bases left unmatched: 15. This CDR3 is CASSPRGREGGVEQYF. The CDR3 nucleotides read TGTGCCAGCAGCCCGAGGGGCCGGGAGGGAGGAGTCGAGCAGTACTTC.

J is TRBJ1-5 and V is TRBV21-1. TRBV21-1 is a listed pseudogene. The CDR3 totals 18 residues. This CDR3 is CASRPAGRGRISNQPQHF. The CDR3 DNA follows: TGTGCCAGCAGACCCGCGGGGAGGGGACGAATAAGCAATCAGCCCCAGCATTTT.

The chain uses TRBV18 and TRBJ1-4; D possibly corresponds to TRBD1 (5 bases). CDR3 length: 15 residues. Trimming left V 3 bases short and J 8 bases short, with 16 bases between. Germline V gives CDR1 KGHSH, CDR2 LQKENI. The CDR3 is CASSPSGTWREKLFF. The CDR3 nucleotides read TGTGCCAGCTCACCCAGCGGGACGTGGAGGGAAAAACTGTTTTTT.

The chain is built from TRBV25-1 and TRBJ1-2; no definite D call. The CDR3 loop spans 12 amino acids. Germline loops: CDR1 MGHDK, CDR2 SYGVNS. Trimming left V 4 bases short and J 1 base short, with 4 bases between. The CDR3 DNA reads TGTGCCAGCAGTGCAGTTAACTATGGCTACACCTTC. Translating gives CASSAVNYGYTF.

The rearrangement joins TRBV6-1 to TRBJ1-6, with D tentatively TRBD1 (5 bases). This CDR3 comprises 14 residues. Trimming stripped 6 bases from V and 5 bases from J, with 11 bases between. From germline, CDR1 is MNHNS and CDR2 SASEGT. The CDR3 DNA reads TGTGCCAGCAGGGACGTGGGGCATAATTCACCCCTCCACTTT. This codes for CASRDVGHNSPLHF.

The chain links TRBV27 to TRBJ2-2; 9 nucleotides line up with TRBD2. With V trimmed by 0 bases and J by 7 bases, 3 bases remained unmatched. The CDR3 extends over 15 amino acids. CDR1 and CDR2 from the germline V gene are MNHEY and SMNVEV (reference sequence). CDR3 protein: CASSLSTSGSGELFF. The CDR3 nucleotides are TGTGCCAGCAGTTTATCGACTAGCGGAAGCGGGGAGCTGTTTTTT.

CDR3 protein: CASSERQMEYNEQFF. DNA of the CDR3: TGCGCCAGCAGTGAGCGGCAGATGGAGTACAATGAGCAGTTCTTC. The rearrangement uses TRBV10-1 and TRBJ2-1; D uncertain. V was cut by 2 bases and J by 4 bases, with 12 bases left in between. CDR1 is WNHNN and CDR2 is SYGVQD in the germline V gene (reference sequence). The CDR3 covers 15 residues.

About this clone: At the DNA level, this CDR3 is encoded by other sequences in the same sample as well. The J gene is TRBJ1-5, the V gene TRBV2; D remains unclear. The CDR3 is made up of 15 amino acids. Germline V CDR1 and CDR2: SNHLY, FYNNEI. Trimming left V 2 bases short and J 0 bases short, with 8 bases between. The CDR3 loop reads CASSESRNSNQPQHF. The CDR3 DNA sequence: TGTGCCAGCAGTGAAAGCAGAAATAGCAATCAGCCCCAGCATTTT. Drawing the rest from reference TRBV2 and TRBJ1-5, the complete variable domain is EPEVTQTPSHQVTQMGQEVILRCVPISNHLYFYWYRQILGQKVEFLVSFYNNEISEKSEIFDDQFSVERPDGSNFTLKIRSTKLEDSAMYFCASSESRNSNQPQHFGDGTRLSIL.

The rearrangement links TRBV7-3 to TRBJ2-1; the match to TRBD1 covers 8 bases. The V segment lost 2 bases and the J segment 5 bases; nucleotides outside the gene matches: 8. CDR1 SGHTA and CDR2 FQGTGA come from the germline V gene. CDR3 length equals 16 residues. CDR3 coding DNA: TGTGCCAGCAGCTTATATGGGGGGACAGGTGACAATGAGCAGTTCTTC. Protein sequence: CASSLYGGTGDNEQFF.

This clone has just one count. The rearrangement uses TRBV27 and TRBJ2-3, with TRBD2 matching over 8 bases. The CDR3 runs to 15 residues. Germline trimming cut 5 bases from V and 5 bases from J; bases unmatched to any gene: 9. Germline CDR1 is MNHEY and CDR2 is SMNVEV (reference sequence). Here the CDR3 reads CASSPPGGRGDTQYF. CDR3 DNA: TGTGCCAGCAGTCCCCCGGGAGGGAGGGGAGATACGCAGTATTTT.

The chain couples TRBV28 to TRBJ2-1; unclear D gene. The CDR3 consists of 11 residues. Germline-derived CDR1 and CDR2 are MDHEN and SYDVKM. Deletions cut 1 base from V and 9 bases from J, with 4 bases between. CDR3 DNA: TGTGCCAGCAGTTTATTGGGTGAGCAGTTCTTC. This translates into CASSLLGEQFF.

On this clone: Mismatch with germline at one junction end may stem from a read error. DNA for the CDR3: TGTGCTAGCAGCTCGTATGTGGACGAGCAGTACTTC. Translation gives CASSSYVDEQYF. This chain joins TRBV7-7 and TRBJ2-7; D is undetermined. Germline CDR1 is SSHAT and CDR2 is FNYEAQ (reference sequence). This CDR3 has 12 residues.

The V gene is TRBV9, the J gene TRBJ2-2, with D unclear. This CDR3 is built from 15 residues. The V and J ends lost 0 bases and 4 bases respectively, with 10 bases between them. The V gene's germline CDR1 is SGDLS and CDR2 YYNGEE. The DNA of the CDR3 is TGTGCCAGCAGCGTAGCTATCGACCTCACCGGGGAGCTGTTTTTT. Amino acid sequence: CASSVAIDLTGELFF.

The V and J genes are TRBV6-6 and TRBJ1-2; D gene unclear. The CDR3 runs to 15 residues. The germline V and J ends were trimmed by 7 bases and 2 bases, with 17 bases remaining between them. Germline V gene data show CDR1 as MNHNY and CDR2 as SVGAGI (reference sequence). CDR3 amino acids: CASTSKGRLNYGYTF. The DNA for the CDR3 is TGTGCCAGCACCTCCAAAGGCAGGCTAAACTATGGCTACACCTTC.

This rearrangement joins TRBV7-9 to TRBJ2-6, with D tentatively TRBD1 (5 bases). CDR3 length equals 14 residues. Germline V gene data show CDR1 as SEHNR and CDR2 as FQNEAQ (reference sequence). The V gene lost 4 bases and the J gene lost 2 bases, with 6 bases spanning the gap. The CDR3 reads CASSSRAGANVLTF. The CDR3 nucleotides are TGTGCCAGCAGCTCCAGGGCTGGGGCCAACGTCCTGACTTTC.

V is TRBV11-2 and J is TRBJ1-3; the D gene is possibly TRBD1 (5 bases). Between the trimmed V and J ends, which lost 3 bases and 3 bases, there was a span of 12 bases. This CDR3 contains 15 residues. The germline V gene encodes CDR1 SGHAT and CDR2 FQNNGV. The CDR3 here is CASSLGGAGGNTIYF. The CDR3 nucleotides read TGTGCCAGCAGCTTGGGCGGGGCTGGTGGAAACACCATATATTTT.

The J gene is TRBJ2-6, the V gene TRBV6-6; D is ambiguous. The V end lost 7 bases, the J end lost 1 base, and 11 bases lay between the germline ends. The germline V gene encodes CDR1 MNHNY and CDR2 SVGAGI (reference sequence). This CDR3 spans 15 amino acids. The CDR3 here is CASTLVASGANVLTF. CDR3 sequence (DNA): TGTGCCAGCACCCTGGTTGCGTCTGGGGCCAACGTCCTGACTTTC.

V and J are TRBV6-5 and TRBJ2-7; a weak D match, TRBD2 (6 bases). The CDR3 extends over 14 amino acids. Germline CDR1 MNHEY, CDR2 SVGAGI. Trimming left V 2 bases short and J 5 bases short, with 13 bases between. In DNA, the CDR3 is TGTGCCAGCAGTTACAAGGGAGGTCGAAACGAGCAGTACTTC. It translates to CASSYKGGRNEQYF.

The chain combines TRBV6-5 with TRBJ2-7; 7 bases are shared with TRBD1. The CDR3 length is 15 residues. Looked up from germline, CDR1 is MNHEY and CDR2 is SVGAGI. V trimming: 6 bases; J trimming: 0 bases; junction bases outside the gene matches: 8. The CDR3 DNA sequence: TGTGCCAGCAGACACCGGGACAGCCACTCCTACGAGCAGTACTTC. The encoded protein is CASRHRDSHSYEQYF.

The gene calls are TRBV28 and TRBJ1-5; weak D call: TRBD1 (6 bases). V was shortened by 7 bases and J by 5 bases, with 18 bases between the two germline ends. The CDR3 contains 15 residues. Germline assignment: CDR1 MDHEN and CDR2 SYDVKM. CDR3 in DNA: TGTGCCAGCATTTCACAGGGATGGGGGGATCAGCCCCAGCATTTT. The encoded protein is CASISQGWGDQPQHF.